Presented here are 19 T cell receptor beta chains from one specimen sequenced in a study of chronic HIV infection and antiretroviral therapy. TCRdb passed the 5' RACE reads through MiXCR, listing each CDR3 protein once. The sample holds roughly 39,000 distinct CDR3 sequences, 7.5% to 9% seen once. The specimen was peripheral blood. These receptors came from an adult who had HIV and had not received antiretroviral therapy, or was an uninfected healthy control (not recorded which).

This clonotype was picked up a small number of times. V usage is TRBV3-1 and J usage is TRBJ1-2; 8 nucleotides line up with TRBD1. Germline lookup yields CDR1 LGHDT and CDR2 YNNKEL (reference sequence). The trim removed 4 bases at V and 7 bases at J, leaving 8 bases unmatched. The CDR3 covers 14 residues. CDR3 sequence: CASSPGQGRSGYTF. The CDR3 DNA reads as TGTGCCAGCAGCCCAGGACAGGGAAGGAGTGGCTACACCTTC.

Many counts were recorded for this clonotype. The chain joins TRBV5-1 to TRBJ1-2, with a weak D call TRBD1 (5 bases). V was shortened by 2 bases and J by 3 bases, with 14 bases between the two germline ends. CDR1 is SGHRS, CDR2 YFSETQ, per germline. The CDR3 runs to 15 residues. CDR3 sequence reads: CASSFRQPEDYGYTF. The CDR3 nucleotides are TGCGCCAGCAGCTTTCGACAGCCGGAGGACTATGGCTACACCTTC.

In this sample, this clonotype turned up a few times. V usage is TRBV2 and J usage is TRBJ2-5; D is unresolved. This CDR3 is built from 12 residues. The germline V gene has CDR1 SNHLY and CDR2 FYNNEI. The ends were cut back, 6 bases at V and 2 bases at J, with 7 bases in the middle. The CDR3 DNA sequence: TGTGCCAGCAGGACCCCGCAAGAGACCCAGTACTTC. Translation: CASRTPQETQYF. The whole variable domain, filled in from reference TRBV2 and TRBJ2-5, reads EPEVTQTPSHQVTQMGQEVILRCVPISNHLYFYWYRQILGQKVEFLVSFYNNEISEKSEIFDDQFSVERPDGSNFTLKIRSTKLEDSAMYFCASRTPQETQYFGPGTRLLVL.

V and J are TRBV7-2 and TRBJ2-1; D possibly corresponds to TRBD2 (6 bases). The CDR3 contains 14 residues. The V and J ends lost 6 bases and 8 bases respectively, with 17 bases between them. Germline V gives CDR1 SGHTA, CDR2 FQGNSA. The CDR3 coding sequence is TGTGCCAGCAGTCGTGGACTAATCTATTATGAGCAGTTCTTC. Protein sequence: CASSRGLIYYEQFF.

Ten or more counts support this clonotype. The chain is built from TRBV29-1 and TRBJ2-7, with D maybe TRBD1 (6 bases). The CDR3 runs to 15 residues. The V gene's germline CDR1 is SQVTM and CDR2 ANQGSEA. V was pared by 5 bases and J by 0 bases, with 17 bases between. CDR3 in DNA: TGCAGCGTTACGGGGACACCTCTTTCCTCCTACGAGCAGTACTTC. It yields the protein CSVTGTPLSSYEQYF.

The V and J genes are TRBV24-1 and TRBJ2-1; 7 bases agree with TRBD2. The CDR3 is made up of 14 amino acids. V trimming: 3 bases; J trimming: 7 bases; junction bases outside the gene matches: 5. Germline V gene data show CDR1 as KGHDR and CDR2 as SFDVKD. The DNA for the CDR3 is TGTGCCACCAGTGATGGCGGGAGTTTGAATGAGCAGTTCTTC. It encodes CATSDGGSLNEQFF.

This clonotype was observed a few times. This sequence joins TRBV28 and TRBJ2-7; 11 bases agree with TRBD1. This CDR3 spans 14 amino acids. CDR1 is MDHEN, CDR2 SYDVKM, per germline. Trimming cost V 3 bases and J 5 bases; bases outside gene matches: 3. The CDR3 loop reads CASSFGTGGNEQYF. DNA of the CDR3: TGTGCCAGCAGTTTCGGGACAGGGGGGAACGAGCAGTACTTC.

The CDR3: CASSAGDRGPNTEAFF. CDR3 coding DNA: TGTGCCAGCAGCGCAGGCGACAGGGGTCCGAACACTGAAGCTTTCTTT. The chain couples TRBV7-9 to TRBJ1-1; 8 nucleotides align to TRBD1. Germline loops: CDR1 SEHNR, CDR2 FQNEAQ (reference sequence). CDR3 length: 16 amino acids. Germline trimming cut 5 bases from V and 1 base from J; bases unmatched to any gene: 9.

The chain carries TRBV28 and TRBJ2-7; tentatively, D is TRBD1 (6 bases). The CDR3 has 12 amino acids. Germline V gene data show CDR1 as MDHEN and CDR2 as SYDVKM. Trimming removed 5 bases at V and 4 bases at J, with 9 bases between. CDR3 DNA: TGTGCCAGCAGTACAGGGAATTACGAGCAGTACTTC. It yields the protein CASSTGNYEQYF.

This clonotype was seen at least ten times. This sequence joins TRBV20-1 and TRBJ2-5; 7 bases align to TRBD1. J lost 2 bases, V lost 7 bases, and 10 bases had no gene match. Germline loops: CDR1 DFQATT, CDR2 SNEGSKA (reference sequence). The CDR3 is made up of 14 amino acids. The CDR3 region is CSVNRDSAQETQYF. The CDR3 DNA reads TGCAGTGTAAACCGGGACAGCGCTCAAGAGACCCAGTACTTC.

The V and J genes are TRBV7-2 and TRBJ2-7, with TRBD1 matching 7 bases. The V gene's germline CDR1 is SGHTA and CDR2 FQGNSA. Trimming cost V 5 bases and J 2 bases; bases outside gene matches: 12. The CDR3 loop spans 16 amino acids. The CDR3 sequence is CASSPAWWDSTYEQYF. The CDR3 region has the DNA TGTGCCAGCAGCCCAGCATGGTGGGACAGCACCTACGAGCAGTACTTC. Combining the CDR3 with reference TRBV7-2 and TRBJ2-7 gives the whole variable domain GAGVSQSPSNKVTEKGKDVELRCDPISGHTALYWYRQSLGQGLEFLIYFQGNSAPDKSGLPSDRFSAERTGGSVSTLTIQRTQQEDSAVYLCASSPAWWDSTYEQYFGPGTRLTVT.

This clonotype has at least ten counts. The V and J genes are TRBV20-1 and TRBJ2-3, with D unclear. Germline lookup yields CDR1 DFQATT and CDR2 SNEGSKA (reference sequence). The germline V and J ends were trimmed by 1 base and 8 bases, with 13 bases remaining between them. CDR3 length equals 13 residues. CDR3 sequence: CSARAMPGFTQYF. CDR3 coding DNA: TGCAGTGCTAGAGCTATGCCGGGCTTTACGCAGTATTTT.

This clonotype was counted ten times or more. This CDR3 is CASSLPSTPWAYNEQFF. The CDR3 DNA reads as TGTGCCAGCAGCTTACCCTCGACTCCCTGGGCCTACAATGAGCAGTTCTTC. V is TRBV7-8 and J is TRBJ2-1; no definite D call. In germline, CDR1 is SGHVS, CDR2 FQNEAQ. The CDR3 loop spans 17 amino acids. Trimming cost V 2 bases and J 2 bases, with 16 bases left between them.

In the case of this clonotype: At one end, the junction sequence differs from germline, possibly due to a read error. The V and J genes are TRBV29-1 and TRBJ1-1, with D possibly being TRBD1 (5 bases). The CDR3 extends over 13 amino acids. Germline V CDR1 and CDR2: SQVTM, ANQGSEA. CDR3 loop: CSVRGPSNTETFF. The CDR3 DNA reads as TGCAGCGTTCGGGGACCCTCGAACACTGAAACTTTCTTT.

Many counts were recorded for this clonotype. The gene calls are TRBV5-1 and TRBJ2-3; tentatively, D is TRBD2 (6 bases). The ends were cut back, 4 bases at V and 6 bases at J, with 18 bases in the middle. Germline-derived CDR1 and CDR2 are SGHRS and YFSETQ. The CDR3 covers 15 residues. CDR3 protein: CASSLSGNRADTQYF. Here the CDR3 DNA reads TGCGCCAGCAGCCTTAGCGGTAACCGGGCGGATACGCAGTATTTT.

This clonotype was seen repeatedly, ten times or more. V and J are TRBV6-4 and TRBJ2-3, with D unresolved. Deletions cut 0 bases from V and 2 bases from J, with 3 bases between. Germline CDR1 is MRHNA and CDR2 is SNTAGT. The CDR3 consists of 13 residues. CDR3 sequence (DNA): TGTGCCAGCAGTGACTCGGACACAGATACGCAGTATTTT. Translating it yields CASSDSDTDTQYF.

This clonotype was picked up a small number of times. The rearrangement links TRBV7-3 to TRBJ2-2, with a possible D match to TRBD2 (6 bases). Germline V lookup: CDR1 SGHTA, CDR2 FQGTGA. The CDR3 covers 16 residues. V lost 5 bases to trimming and J lost 3 bases, with 16 bases between them. CDR3 protein: CASSPHWRDYTGELFF. The CDR3 DNA follows: TGTGCCAGCAGCCCCCACTGGCGGGACTACACCGGGGAGCTGTTTTTT.

This clonotype was picked up a small number of times. This chain uses TRBV29-1 with TRBJ2-2, with unresolved D. V was shortened by 6 bases and J by 4 bases, with 12 bases between the two germline ends. Germline assignment: CDR1 SQVTM and CDR2 ANQGSEA. The CDR3 has 13 amino acids. The CDR3 sequence is CSVGILPTGELFF. As DNA, the CDR3 is TGCAGCGTGGGGATACTACCCACCGGGGAGCTGTTTTTT.

This clonotype was counted many times. The J gene is TRBJ2-5, the V gene TRBV5-1; a possible D gene is TRBD2 (5 bases). The CDR3 length is 13 residues. V lost 5 bases, J lost 0 bases, and 8 bases lay in between. Germline V lookup: CDR1 SGHRS, CDR2 YFSETQ. CDR3 DNA sequence: TGCGCCAGCAGTCGAGGGTACCAAGAGACCCAGTACTTC. It yields the protein CASSRGYQETQYF.